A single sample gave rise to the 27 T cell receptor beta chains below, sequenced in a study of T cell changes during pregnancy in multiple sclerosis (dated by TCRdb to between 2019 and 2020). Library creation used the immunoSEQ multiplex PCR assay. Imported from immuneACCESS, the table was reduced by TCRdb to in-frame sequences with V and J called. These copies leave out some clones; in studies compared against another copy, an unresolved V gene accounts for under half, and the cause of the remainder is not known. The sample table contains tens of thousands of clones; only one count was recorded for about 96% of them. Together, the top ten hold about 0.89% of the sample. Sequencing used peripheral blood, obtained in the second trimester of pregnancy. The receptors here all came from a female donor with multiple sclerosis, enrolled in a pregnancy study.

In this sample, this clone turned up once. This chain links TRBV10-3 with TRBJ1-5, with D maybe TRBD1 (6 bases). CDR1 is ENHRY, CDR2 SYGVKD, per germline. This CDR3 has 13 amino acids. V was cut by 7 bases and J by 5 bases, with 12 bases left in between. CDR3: CAITQGRDQPQHF. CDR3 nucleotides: TGTGCCATCACGCAGGGGAGAGATCAGCCCCAGCATTTT.

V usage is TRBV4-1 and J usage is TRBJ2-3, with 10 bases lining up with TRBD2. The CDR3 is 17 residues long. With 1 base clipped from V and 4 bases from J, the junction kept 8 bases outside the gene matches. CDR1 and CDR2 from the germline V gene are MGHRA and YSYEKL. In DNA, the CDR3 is TGCGCCAGCAGCCAAGGGGGTAGCGGGGGGCTGGCAGATACGCAGTATTTT. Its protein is CASSQGGSGGLADTQYF.

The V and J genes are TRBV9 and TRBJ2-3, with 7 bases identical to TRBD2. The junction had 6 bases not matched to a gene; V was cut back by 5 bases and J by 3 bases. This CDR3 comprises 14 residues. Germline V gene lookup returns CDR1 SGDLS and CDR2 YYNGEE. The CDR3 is CASRGRLATDTQYF. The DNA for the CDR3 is TGTGCCAGCAGGGGGCGACTAGCAACAGATACGCAGTATTTT.

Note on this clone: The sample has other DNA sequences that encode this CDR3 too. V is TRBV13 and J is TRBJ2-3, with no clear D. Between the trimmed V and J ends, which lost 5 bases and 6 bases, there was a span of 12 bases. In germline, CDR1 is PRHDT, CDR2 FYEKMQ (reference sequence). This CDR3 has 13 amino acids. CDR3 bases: TGTGCCAGCAGCCTAAGGAGTGTGGATACGCAGTATTTT. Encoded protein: CASSLRSVDTQYF.

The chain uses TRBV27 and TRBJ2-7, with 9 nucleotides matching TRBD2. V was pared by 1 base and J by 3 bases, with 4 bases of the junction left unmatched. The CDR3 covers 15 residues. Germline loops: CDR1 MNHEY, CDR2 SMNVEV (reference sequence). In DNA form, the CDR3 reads TGTGCCAGCAGTTTATATGGCGGGAGGGACTACGAGCAGTACTTC. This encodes CASSLYGGRDYEQYF.

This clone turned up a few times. The DNA of the CDR3 is TGTGCCAGCAGTACAGGGATAGCTTCGTGGGGCGAGCAGTACTTC. Translation: CASSTGIASWGEQYF. This chain uses TRBV28 with TRBJ2-7; D may be TRBD1 (6 bases). The CDR3 totals 15 residues. V lost 5 bases and J lost 6, with 20 bases in between. The germline V gene encodes CDR1 MDHEN and CDR2 SYDVKM.

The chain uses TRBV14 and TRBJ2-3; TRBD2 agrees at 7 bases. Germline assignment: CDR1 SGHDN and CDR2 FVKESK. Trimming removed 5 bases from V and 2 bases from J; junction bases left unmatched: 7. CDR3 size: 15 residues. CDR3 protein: CASSSRGVYTDTQYF. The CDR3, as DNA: TGTGCCAGCAGCTCTCGGGGGGTCTACACAGATACGCAGTATTTT.

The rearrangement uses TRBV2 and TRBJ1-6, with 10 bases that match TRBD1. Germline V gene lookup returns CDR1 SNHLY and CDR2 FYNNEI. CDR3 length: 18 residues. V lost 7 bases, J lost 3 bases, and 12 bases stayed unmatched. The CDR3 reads CASITTRTGGNYNSPLHF. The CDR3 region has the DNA TGTGCCAGCATAACCACACGGACAGGGGGTAACTATAATTCACCCCTCCACTTT.

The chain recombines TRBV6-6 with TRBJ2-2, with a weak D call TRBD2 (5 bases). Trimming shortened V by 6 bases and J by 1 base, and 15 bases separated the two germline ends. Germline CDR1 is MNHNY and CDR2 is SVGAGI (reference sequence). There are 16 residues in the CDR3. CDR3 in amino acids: CASRSRGGLNTGELFF. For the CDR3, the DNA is TGTGCCAGCAGGTCCCGTGGCGGGCTGAACACCGGGGAGCTGTTTTTT.

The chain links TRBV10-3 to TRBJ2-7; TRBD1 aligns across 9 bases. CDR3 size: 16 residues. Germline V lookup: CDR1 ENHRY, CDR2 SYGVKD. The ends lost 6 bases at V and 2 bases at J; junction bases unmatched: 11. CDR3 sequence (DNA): TGTGCCATCAGGCCCGGGGCGGACAGGGGCCCCTACGAGCAGTACTTC. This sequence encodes CAIRPGADRGPYEQYF.

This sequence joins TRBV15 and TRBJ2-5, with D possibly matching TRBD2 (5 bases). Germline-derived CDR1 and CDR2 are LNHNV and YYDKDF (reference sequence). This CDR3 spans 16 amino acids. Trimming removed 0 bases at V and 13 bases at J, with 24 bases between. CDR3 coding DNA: TGTGCCACCAGCAGAGATCCCCTGACCCTTCCAACTCTAGCGTACTTC. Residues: CATSRDPLTLPTLAYF.

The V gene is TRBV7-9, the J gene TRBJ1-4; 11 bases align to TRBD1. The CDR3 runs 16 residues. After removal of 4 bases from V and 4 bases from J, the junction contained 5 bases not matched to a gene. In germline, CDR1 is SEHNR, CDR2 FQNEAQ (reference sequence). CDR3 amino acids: CASSYGQGAVNEKLFF. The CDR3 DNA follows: TGTGCCAGCAGCTACGGACAGGGGGCGGTTAATGAAAAACTGTTTTTT.

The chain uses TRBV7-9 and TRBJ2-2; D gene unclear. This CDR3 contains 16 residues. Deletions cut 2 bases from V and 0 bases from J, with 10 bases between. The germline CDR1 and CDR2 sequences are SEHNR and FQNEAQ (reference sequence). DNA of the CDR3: TGTGCCAGCAGCTTACTACTCAACCCGAACACCGGGGAGCTGTTTTTT. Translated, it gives CASSLLLNPNTGELFF. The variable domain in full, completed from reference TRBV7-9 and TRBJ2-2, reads DTGVSQNPRHKITKRGQNVTFRCDPISEHNRLYWYRQTLGQGPEFLTYFQNEAQLEKSRLLSDRFSAERPKGSFSTLEIQRTEQGDSAMYLCASSLLLNPNTGELFFGEGSRLTVL.

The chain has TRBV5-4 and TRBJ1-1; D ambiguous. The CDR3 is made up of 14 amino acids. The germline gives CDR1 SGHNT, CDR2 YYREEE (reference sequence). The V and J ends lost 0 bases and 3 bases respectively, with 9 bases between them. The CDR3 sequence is CASSLAPGHTEAFF. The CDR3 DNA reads TGTGCCAGCAGCTTGGCTCCTGGGCACACTGAAGCTTTCTTT.

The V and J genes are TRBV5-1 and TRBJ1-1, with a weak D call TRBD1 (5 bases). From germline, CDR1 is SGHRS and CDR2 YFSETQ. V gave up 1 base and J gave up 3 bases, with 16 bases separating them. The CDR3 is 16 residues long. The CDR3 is CASSLKGQRYDTEAFF. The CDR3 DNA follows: TGCGCCAGCAGCTTGAAGGGGCAGAGGTATGACACTGAAGCTTTCTTT.

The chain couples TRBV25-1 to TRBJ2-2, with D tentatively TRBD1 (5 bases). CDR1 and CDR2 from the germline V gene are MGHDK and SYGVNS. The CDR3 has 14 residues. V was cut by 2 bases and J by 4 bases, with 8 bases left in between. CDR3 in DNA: TGTGCCAGCAGTGAAGTGGGGCCCACCGGGGAGCTGTTTTTT. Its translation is CASSEVGPTGELFF.

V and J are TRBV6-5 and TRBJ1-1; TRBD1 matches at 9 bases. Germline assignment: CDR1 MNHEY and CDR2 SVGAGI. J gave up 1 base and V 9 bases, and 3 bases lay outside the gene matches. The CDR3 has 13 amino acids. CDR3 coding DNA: TGTGCCAGTAGGACAGGGGCGAACACTGAAGCTTTCTTT. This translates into CASRTGANTEAFF.

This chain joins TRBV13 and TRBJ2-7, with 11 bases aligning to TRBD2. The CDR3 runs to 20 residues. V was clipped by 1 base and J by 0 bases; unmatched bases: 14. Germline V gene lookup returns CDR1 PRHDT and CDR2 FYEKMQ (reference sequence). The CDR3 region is CASSLVRQGLAGGNSYEQYF. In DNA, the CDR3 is TGTGCCAGCAGCTTAGTTCGCCAGGGGCTAGCGGGAGGCAACTCCTACGAGCAGTACTTC.

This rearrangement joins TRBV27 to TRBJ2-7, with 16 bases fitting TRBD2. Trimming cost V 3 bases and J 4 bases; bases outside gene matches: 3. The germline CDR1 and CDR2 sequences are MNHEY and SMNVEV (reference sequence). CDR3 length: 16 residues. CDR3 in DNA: TGTGCCAGCAGTTTCGTGGGACTAGCGGGAGGGTACGAGCAGTACTTC. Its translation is CASSFVGLAGGYEQYF.

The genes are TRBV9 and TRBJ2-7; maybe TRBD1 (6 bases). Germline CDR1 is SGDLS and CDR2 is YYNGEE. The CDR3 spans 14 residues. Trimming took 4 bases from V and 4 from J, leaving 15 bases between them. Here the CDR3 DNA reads TGTGCCAGCAGCCCCCCCCAGGACAGTTACGAGCAGTACTTC. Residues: CASSPPQDSYEQYF.

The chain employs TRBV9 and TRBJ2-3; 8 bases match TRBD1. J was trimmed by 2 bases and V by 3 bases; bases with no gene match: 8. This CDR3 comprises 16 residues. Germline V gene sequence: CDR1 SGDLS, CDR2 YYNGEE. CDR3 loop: CASSALGQAITDTQYF. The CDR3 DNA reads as TGTGCCAGCAGCGCCCTGGGACAGGCCATCACAGATACGCAGTATTTT. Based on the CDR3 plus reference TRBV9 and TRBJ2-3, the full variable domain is DSGVTQTPKHLITATGQRVTLRCSPRSGDLSVYWYQQSLDQGLQFLIQYYNGEERAKGNILERFSAQQFPDLHSELNLSSLELGDSALYFCASSALGQAITDTQYFGPGTRLTVL.

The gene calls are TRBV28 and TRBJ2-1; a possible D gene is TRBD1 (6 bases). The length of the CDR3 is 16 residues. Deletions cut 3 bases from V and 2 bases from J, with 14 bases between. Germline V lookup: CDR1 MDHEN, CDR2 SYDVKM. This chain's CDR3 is CASSFISTGPYNEQFF. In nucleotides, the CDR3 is TGTGCCAGCAGTTTCATTTCGACAGGCCCCTACAATGAGCAGTTCTTC.

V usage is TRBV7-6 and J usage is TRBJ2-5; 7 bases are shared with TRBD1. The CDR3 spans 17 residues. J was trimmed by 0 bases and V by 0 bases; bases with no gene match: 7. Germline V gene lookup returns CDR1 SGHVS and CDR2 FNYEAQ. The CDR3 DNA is TGTGCCAGCAGCTTAGCGAGGACAGGTTATCACCAAGAGACCCAGTACTTC. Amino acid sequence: CASSLARTGYHQETQYF.

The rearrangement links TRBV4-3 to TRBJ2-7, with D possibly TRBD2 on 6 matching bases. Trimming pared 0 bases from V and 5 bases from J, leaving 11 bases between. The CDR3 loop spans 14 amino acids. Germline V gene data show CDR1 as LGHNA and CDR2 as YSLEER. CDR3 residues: CASSQDRTKDEQYF. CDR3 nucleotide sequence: TGCGCCAGCAGCCAAGATAGGACTAAGGACGAGCAGTACTTC.

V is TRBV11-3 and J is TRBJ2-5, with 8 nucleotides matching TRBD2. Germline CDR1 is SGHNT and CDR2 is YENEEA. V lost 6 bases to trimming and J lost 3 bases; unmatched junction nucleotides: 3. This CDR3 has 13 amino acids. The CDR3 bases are TGTGCCAGCAGGCCAGCGGGAGAAGAGACCCAGTACTTC. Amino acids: CASRPAGEETQYF.

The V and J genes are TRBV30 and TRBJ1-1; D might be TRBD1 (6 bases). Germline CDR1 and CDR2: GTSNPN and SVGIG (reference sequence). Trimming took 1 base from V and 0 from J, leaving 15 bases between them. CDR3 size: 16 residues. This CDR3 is CAWSAFGRGMNTEAFF. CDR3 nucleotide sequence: TGTGCCTGGAGTGCTTTTGGCAGGGGCATGAACACTGAAGCTTTCTTT. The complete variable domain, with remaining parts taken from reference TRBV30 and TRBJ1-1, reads SQTIHQWPATLVQPVGSPLSLECTVEGTSNPNLYWYRQAAGRGLQLLFYSVGIGQISSEVPQNLSASRPQDRQFILSSKKLLLSDSGFYLCAWSAFGRGMNTEAFFGQGTRLTVV.

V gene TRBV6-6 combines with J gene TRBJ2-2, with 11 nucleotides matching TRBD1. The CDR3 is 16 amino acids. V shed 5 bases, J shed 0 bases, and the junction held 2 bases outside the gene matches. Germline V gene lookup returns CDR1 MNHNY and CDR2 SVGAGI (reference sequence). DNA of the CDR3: TGTGCCAGCAGTCCGGGACAGGGGGCGAACACCGGGGAGCTGTTTTTT. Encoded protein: CASSPGQGANTGELFF.